This TCR beta chain was identified in a study of OX40 agonist ivuxolimab in advanced cancers. Some background on the complete study: The costimulatory receptor OX40 (CD134) was targeted by ivuxolimab, a fully human IgG2 agonistic monoclonal antibody. Patients were allowed to have had prior anti-PD-1, anti-PD-L1 or anti-CTLA-4 therapy, and approximately 40% of the dose-escalation patients had previously received checkpoint inhibitors. Of the roughly 52 dose-escalation patients, hepatocellular carcinoma was present in approximately 20, melanoma in some 15, renal cell carcinoma in 9 and head and neck cancer in 9. A male proportion of around 83% and a mean age of about 60 years, ranging from roughly 23 to 90, were recorded for the dose-escalation cohort. Intravenous ivuxolimab was administered to patients every 2 weeks at six dose levels: 0.01, 0.1, 0.3, 1.5, 3 and 10 mg/kg. The purpose of peripheral TCRbeta sequencing was to test whether ivuxolimab changed TCR sequence diversity and led to clonal T-cell expansion. The paper covers the monotherapy dose-escalation part of the phase I ivuxolimab trial, which included N of about 50 patients. Partial responses occurred in three dose-escalation patients, of whom one had hepatocellular carcinoma and two had cutaneous melanoma.

Comment on this clone: Its antigen is unknown. No much larger clone is present one base from it, and per-base qualities are unavailable.

The trial excluded patients who had a history of autoimmune disease or who were on systemic immunosuppression. Peripheral blood for TCR sequencing was collected from all dose cohorts at baseline, on cycle 4 day 1, and on cycle 7 day 1. The samples were taken from a phase I, first-in-human, multicenter, open-label dose-escalation trial of ivuxolimab. Adults with locally advanced or metastatic head and neck squamous cell, hepatocellular, melanoma or renal cell carcinoma were enrolled in the trial. Before TCR sequencing, CD4+ and CD8+ T cells were separately sorted from peripheral blood. The investigation overall reported the following: Low levels of normalized T-cell clonal expansion were also seen in some patients who did not respond. After ivuxolimab, expanded clones were on average more numerous among CD8+ T cells than among CD4+ T cells. Partial responders in the 0.1-3.0 mg/kg groups had among the lowest normalized peripheral clonal expansion, especially among CD8+ T cells. At doses of 0.1 to 3.0 mg/kg, clonal expansion of both CD4+ and CD8+ blood T cells was observed from baseline to week 6. Antigen specificity was not determined for the clonally expanded peripheral T cells.

Genomic DNA was isolated from the sorted cells so that the TCRbeta CDR3 region could be sequenced. The immunoSEQ Assay was used for sequencing of TCRbeta CDR3 regions. TCRdb obtained this table from immuneACCESS and retained in-frame rearrangements with V and J assigned. These tables miss some clones; where compared with another copy, unresolved V genes account for less than half of the shortfall, and the remainder is unexplained. The sample table holds more than 75,000 clones, of which about 85% were seen once. The top ten clones comprise about 0.89% of the sample. Sequences LNHDA (CDR1) and SQIVND (CDR2) are obtained from the germline V gene (reference sequence). The cysteine opens and the phenylalanine closes a CDR3 of 13 amino acids. The retained sequence is limited to the CDR3, 39 bases, with the frame set at the first base.

This TCR derives from an adult with an advanced solid tumor such as melanoma, head and neck, liver or kidney cancer. The chain was built from TRBV19 and TRBJ2-5; there is no confident call for the D gene. The DNA matches TRBJ2-7 better at its end, which makes the J call doubtful. The specimen comprised CD4+ or CD8+ T cells sorted from blood, sampled in a trial of the OX40 agonist ivuxolimab. The sequenced DNA: TGTGCCAGTAGTATAGGGCAGTTCTACGAGCAGTACTTC. It translates to CASSIGQFYEQYF.